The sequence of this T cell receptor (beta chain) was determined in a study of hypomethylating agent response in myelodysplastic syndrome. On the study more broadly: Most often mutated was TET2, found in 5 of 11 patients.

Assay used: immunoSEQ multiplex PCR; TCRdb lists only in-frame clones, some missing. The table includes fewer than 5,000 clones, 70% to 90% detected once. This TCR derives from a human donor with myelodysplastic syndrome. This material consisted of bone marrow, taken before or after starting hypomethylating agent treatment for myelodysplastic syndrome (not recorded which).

The CDR3 protein is CASSLKPGQGADEQYF. DNA of the CDR3: TGTGCCAGCAGTTTAAAACCGGGACAGGGGGCCGACGAGCAGTACTTC. The V gene is TRBV28, the J gene TRBJ2-7; 12 positions match TRBD1. Germline V lookup: CDR1 MDHEN, CDR2 SYDVKM. V trimming: 2 bases; J trimming: 5 bases; junction bases outside the gene matches: 7. This CDR3 comprises 16 residues. Drawing the rest from reference TRBV28 and TRBJ2-7, the complete variable domain is DVKVTQSSRYLVKRTGEKVFLECVQDMDHENMFWYRQDPGLGLRLIYFSYDVKMKEKGDIPEGYSVSREKKERFSLILESASTNQTSMYLCASSLKPGQGADEQYFGPGTRLTVT.